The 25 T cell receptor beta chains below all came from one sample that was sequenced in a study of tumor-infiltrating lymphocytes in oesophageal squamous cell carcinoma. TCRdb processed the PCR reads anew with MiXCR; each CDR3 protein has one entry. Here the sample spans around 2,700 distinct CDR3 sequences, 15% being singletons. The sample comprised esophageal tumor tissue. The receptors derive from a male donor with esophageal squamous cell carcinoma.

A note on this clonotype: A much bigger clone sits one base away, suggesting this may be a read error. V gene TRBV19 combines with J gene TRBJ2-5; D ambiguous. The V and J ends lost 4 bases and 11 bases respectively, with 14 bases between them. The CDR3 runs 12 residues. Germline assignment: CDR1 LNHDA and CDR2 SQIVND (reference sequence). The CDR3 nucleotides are TGTGCCAGTAGTAGCGGATACAATGAGCAGTACTTC. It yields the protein CASSSGYNEQYF.

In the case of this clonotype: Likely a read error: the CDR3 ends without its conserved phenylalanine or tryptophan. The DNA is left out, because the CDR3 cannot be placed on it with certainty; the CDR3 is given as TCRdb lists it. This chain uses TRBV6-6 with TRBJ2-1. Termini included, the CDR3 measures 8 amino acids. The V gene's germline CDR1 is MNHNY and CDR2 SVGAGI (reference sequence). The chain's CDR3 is CASSYSPT.

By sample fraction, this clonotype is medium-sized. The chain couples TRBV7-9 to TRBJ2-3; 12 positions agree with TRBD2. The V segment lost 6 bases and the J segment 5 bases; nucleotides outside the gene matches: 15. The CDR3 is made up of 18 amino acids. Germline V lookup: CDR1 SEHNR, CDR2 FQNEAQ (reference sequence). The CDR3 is CASRPPIGLAGRRDTQYF. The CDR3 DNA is TGTGCCAGCAGGCCCCCTATTGGACTAGCGGGGAGGAGAGATACGCAGTATTTT. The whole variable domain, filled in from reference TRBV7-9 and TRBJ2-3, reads DTGVSQNPRHKITKRGQNVTFRCDPISEHNRLYWYRQTLGQGPEFLTYFQNEAQLEKSRLLSDRFSAERPKGSFSTLEIQRTEQGDSAMYLCASRPPIGLAGRRDTQYFGPGTRLTVL.

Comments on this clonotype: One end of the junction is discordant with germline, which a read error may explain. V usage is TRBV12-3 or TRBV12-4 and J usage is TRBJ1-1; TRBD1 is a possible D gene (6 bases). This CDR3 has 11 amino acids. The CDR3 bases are TGTGCCAGTACCGGAGGGGGTTCTTCGGATTTT. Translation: CASTGGGSSDF.

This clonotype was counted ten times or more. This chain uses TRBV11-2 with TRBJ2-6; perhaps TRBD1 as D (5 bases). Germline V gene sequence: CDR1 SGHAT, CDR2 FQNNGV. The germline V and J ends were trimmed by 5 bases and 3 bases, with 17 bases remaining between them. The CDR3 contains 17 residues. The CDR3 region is CASSRFGRAGGANVLTF. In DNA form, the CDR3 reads TGTGCCAGCAGCAGATTTGGCAGGGCAGGTGGGGCCAACGTCCTGACTTTC.

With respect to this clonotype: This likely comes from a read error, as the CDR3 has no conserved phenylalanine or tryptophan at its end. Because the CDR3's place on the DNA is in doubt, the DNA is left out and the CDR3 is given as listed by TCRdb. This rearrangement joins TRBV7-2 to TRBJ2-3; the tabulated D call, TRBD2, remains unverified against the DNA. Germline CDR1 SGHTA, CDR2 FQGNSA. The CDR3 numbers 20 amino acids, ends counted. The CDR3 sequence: CASSLGGGLAEIYNEQFFGP.

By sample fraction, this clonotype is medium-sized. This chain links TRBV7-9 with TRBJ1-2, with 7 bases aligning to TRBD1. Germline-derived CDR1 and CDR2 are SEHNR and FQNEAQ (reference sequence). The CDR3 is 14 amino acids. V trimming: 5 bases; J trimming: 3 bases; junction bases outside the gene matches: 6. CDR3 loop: CASSEGTEYYGYTF. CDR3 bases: TGTGCCAGCAGCGAAGGGACAGAATACTATGGCTACACCTTC.

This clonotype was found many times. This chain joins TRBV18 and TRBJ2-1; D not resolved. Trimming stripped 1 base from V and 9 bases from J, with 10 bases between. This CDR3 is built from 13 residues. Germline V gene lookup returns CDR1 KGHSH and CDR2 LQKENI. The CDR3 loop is CASSPRVEAEQFF. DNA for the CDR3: TGTGCCAGCTCACCACGAGTTGAAGCTGAGCAGTTCTTC.

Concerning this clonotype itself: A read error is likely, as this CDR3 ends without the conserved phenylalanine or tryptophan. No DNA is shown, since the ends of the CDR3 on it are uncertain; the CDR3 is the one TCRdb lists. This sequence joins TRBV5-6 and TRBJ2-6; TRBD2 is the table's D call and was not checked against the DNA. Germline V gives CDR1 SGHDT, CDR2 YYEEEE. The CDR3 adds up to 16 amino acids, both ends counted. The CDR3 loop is CASSLAGYNSPLHFGN.

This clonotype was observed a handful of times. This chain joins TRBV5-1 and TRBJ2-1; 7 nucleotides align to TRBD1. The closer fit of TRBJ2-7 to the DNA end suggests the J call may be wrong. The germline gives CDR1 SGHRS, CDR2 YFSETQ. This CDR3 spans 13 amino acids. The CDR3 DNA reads TGCGCCAGCAGCTCGAACAGGGGATACGAGCAGTACTTC. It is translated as CASSSNRGYEQYF.

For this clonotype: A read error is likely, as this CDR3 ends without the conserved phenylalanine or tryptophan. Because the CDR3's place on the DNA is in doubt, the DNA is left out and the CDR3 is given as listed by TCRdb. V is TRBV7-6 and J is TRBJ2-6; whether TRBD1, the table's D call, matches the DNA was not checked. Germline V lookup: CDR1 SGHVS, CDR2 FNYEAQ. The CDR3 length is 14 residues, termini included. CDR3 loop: CASSLEGSEQYFGA.

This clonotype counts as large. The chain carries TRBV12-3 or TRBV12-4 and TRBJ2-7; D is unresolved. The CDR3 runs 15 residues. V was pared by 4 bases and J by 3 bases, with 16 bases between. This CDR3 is CASSYMTQKSYEQYF. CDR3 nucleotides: TGTGCCAGCAGTTATATGACACAGAAAAGCTACGAGCAGTACTTC.

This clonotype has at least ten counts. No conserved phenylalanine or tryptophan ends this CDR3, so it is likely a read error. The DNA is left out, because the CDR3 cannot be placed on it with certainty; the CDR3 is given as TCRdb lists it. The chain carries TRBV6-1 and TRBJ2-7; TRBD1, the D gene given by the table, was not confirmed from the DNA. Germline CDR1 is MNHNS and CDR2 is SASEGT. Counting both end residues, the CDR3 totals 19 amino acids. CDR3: CASSEIETGFIGYGYTFGS.

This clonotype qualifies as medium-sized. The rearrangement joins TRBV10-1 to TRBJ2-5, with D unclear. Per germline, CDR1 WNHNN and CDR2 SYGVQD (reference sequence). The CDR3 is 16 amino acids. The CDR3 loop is CATLMKNSSLKETQYF. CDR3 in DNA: TGCGCGACACTAATGAAAAACTCTTCGCTAAAAGAGACCCAGTACTTC.

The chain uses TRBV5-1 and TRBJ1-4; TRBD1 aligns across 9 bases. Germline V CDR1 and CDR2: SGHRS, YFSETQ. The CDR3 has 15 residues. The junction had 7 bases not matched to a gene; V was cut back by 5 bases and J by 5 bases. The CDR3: CASSATGGSNEKLFF. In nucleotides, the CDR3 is TGCGCCAGCAGTGCAACAGGGGGCTCCAATGAAAAACTGTTTTTT.

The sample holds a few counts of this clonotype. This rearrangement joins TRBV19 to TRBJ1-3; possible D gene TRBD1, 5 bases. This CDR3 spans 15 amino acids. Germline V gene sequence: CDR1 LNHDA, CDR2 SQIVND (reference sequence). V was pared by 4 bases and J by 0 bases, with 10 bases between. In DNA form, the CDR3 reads TGTGCCAGTAGTAGACAGTCGAGCTCTGGAAACACCATATATTTT. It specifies CASSRQSSSGNTIYF. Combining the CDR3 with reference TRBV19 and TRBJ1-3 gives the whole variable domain DGGITQSPKYLFRKEGQNVTLSCEQNLNHDAMYWYRQDPGQGLRLIYYSQIVNDFQKGDIAEGYSVSREKKESFPLTVTSAQKNPTAFYLCASSRQSSSGNTIYFGEGSWLTVV.

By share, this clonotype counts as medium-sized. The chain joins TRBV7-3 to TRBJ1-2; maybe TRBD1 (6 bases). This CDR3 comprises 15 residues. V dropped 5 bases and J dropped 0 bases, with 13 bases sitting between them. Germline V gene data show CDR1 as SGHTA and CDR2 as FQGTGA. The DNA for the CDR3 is TGTGCCAGCAGCCCTACGACAGGCCCTAACTATGGCTACACCTTC. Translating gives CASSPTTGPNYGYTF.

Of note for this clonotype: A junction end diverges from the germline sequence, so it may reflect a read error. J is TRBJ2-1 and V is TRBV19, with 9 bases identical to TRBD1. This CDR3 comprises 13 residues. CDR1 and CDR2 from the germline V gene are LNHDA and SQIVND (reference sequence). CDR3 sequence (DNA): TGTGCCAAGGAGGGACAGGGAAGTTCACCCCTCCACTTC. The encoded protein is CAKEGQGSSPLHF.

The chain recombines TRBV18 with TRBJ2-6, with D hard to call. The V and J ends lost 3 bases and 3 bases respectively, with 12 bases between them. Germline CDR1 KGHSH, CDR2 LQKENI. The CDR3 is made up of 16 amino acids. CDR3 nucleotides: TGTGCCAGCTCACCGTTGACCCAGCTTGGGGCCAACGTCCTGACTTTC. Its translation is CASSPLTQLGANVLTF.

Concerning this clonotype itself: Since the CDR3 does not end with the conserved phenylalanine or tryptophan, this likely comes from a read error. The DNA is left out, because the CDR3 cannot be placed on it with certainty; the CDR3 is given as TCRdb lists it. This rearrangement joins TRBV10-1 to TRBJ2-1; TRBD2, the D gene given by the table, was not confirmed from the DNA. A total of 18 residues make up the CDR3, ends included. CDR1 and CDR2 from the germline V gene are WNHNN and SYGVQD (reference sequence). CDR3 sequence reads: CATLMKNSSLKETQYFGS.

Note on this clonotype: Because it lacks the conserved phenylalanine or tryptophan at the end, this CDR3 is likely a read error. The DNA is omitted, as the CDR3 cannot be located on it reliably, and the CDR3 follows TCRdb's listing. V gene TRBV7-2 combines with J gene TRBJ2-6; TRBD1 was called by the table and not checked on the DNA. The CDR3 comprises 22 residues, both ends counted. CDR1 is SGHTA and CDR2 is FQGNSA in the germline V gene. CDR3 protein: CASSPGPLSPGQGAGETQYFGA.

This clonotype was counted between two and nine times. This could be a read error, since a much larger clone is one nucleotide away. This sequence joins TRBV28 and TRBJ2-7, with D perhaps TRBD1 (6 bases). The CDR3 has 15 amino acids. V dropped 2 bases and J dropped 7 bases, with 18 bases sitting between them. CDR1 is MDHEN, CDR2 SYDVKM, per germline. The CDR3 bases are TGTGCCAGCAGTTTAGGGGGCCCCTCCTACAATGAGCAGTACTTC. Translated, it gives CASSLGGPSYNEQYF.

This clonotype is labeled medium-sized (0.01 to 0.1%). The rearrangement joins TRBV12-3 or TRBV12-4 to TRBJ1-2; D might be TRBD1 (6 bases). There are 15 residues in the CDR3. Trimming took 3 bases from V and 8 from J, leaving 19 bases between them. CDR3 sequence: CASSFWTEPREGYTF. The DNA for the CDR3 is TGTGCCAGCAGTTTCTGGACAGAGCCACGGGAGGGCTACACCTTC.

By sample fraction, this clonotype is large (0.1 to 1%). The CDR3 here is CASSLVHRATEAFF. The CDR3 region has the DNA TGTGCCAGCAGCTTAGTTCACAGGGCAACTGAAGCTTTCTTT. The V and J genes are TRBV7-8 and TRBJ1-1; D is perhaps TRBD1 (6 bases). This CDR3 has 14 residues. Trimming shortened V by 1 base and J by 5 bases, and 11 bases separated the two germline ends. Looked up from germline, CDR1 is SGHVS and CDR2 is FQNEAQ.

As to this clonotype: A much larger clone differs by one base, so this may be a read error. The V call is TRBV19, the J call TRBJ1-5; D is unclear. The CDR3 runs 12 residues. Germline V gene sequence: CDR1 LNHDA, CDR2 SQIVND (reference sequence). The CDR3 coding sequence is TGTGTCAGTAGTGGAGGGTTTCAGCCCCAGCATTTT. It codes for CVSSGGFQPQHF.